What follows are 27 T cell receptor beta chains derived from one specimen sequenced in a study of CD8+CD57+ T cells in acquired aplastic anemia. The template used for profiling TCR beta VDJ and CDR3 was genomic DNA. Via MiXCR, TCRdb re-called the reads, giving one row per CDR3 protein. The sample comprises approximately 190,000 distinct CDR3 sequences, 64% of which are singletons, and just over 45% rests with the top ten. The sequenced sample was sorted CD4+, CD8+, or CD8+CD57+ T cells (not recorded which) from PBMCs. Receptor source: a human donor with severe aplastic anemia or a healthy control (not recorded which).

This clonotype was counted ten times or more. The chain recombines TRBV5-6 with TRBJ1-4, with TRBD1 as a possible D gene (5 bases). This CDR3 is 16 amino acids long. CDR1 and CDR2 from the germline V gene are SGHDT and YYEEEE. The germline V and J ends were trimmed by 4 bases and 0 bases, with 13 bases remaining between them. CDR3 DNA: TGTGCCAGCAGCCTGGGGACCGTTGCAACTAATGAAAAACTGTTTTTT. Protein product: CASSLGTVATNEKLFF.

The chain joins TRBV27 to TRBJ2-5; D is possibly TRBD1 (5 bases). V lost 7 bases and J lost 1, with 13 bases in between. The CDR3 has 14 amino acids. Germline V gene data show CDR1 as MNHEY and CDR2 as SMNVEV (reference sequence). CDR3 DNA: TGTGCCAGCACCGTAGGCAGGGCCCAAGAGACCCAGTACTTC. Amino acids: CASTVGRAQETQYF.

V is TRBV15 and J is TRBJ1-1; a possible D gene is TRBD1 (5 bases). Germline-derived CDR1 and CDR2 are LNHNV and YYDKDF (reference sequence). Trimming pared 0 bases from V and 0 bases from J, leaving 14 bases between. This CDR3 is 17 amino acids long. CDR3: CATSRDPGRSMNTEAFF. CDR3 bases: TGTGCCACCAGCAGAGACCCGGGACGAAGCATGAACACTGAAGCTTTCTTT.

The chain couples TRBV7-2 to TRBJ1-1, with 9 positions matching TRBD1. The germline gives CDR1 SGHTA, CDR2 FQGNSA. Trimming removed 4 bases from V and 0 bases from J; junction bases left unmatched: 6. CDR3 length equals 16 residues. The CDR3 DNA follows: TGTGCCAGCAGCTCACAGGGGGCGAGGCTGAACACTGAAGCTTTCTTT. It codes for CASSSQGARLNTEAFF.

The CDR3 loop is CASSPGTGASYEQYF. In DNA form, the CDR3 reads TGTGCCAGCAGTCCCGGGACGGGGGCCTCCTACGAGCAGTACTTC. The chain is built from TRBV6-5 and TRBJ2-7, with D tentatively TRBD1 or TRBD2 (6 bases each). Per the germline V gene, CDR1 is MNHEY and CDR2 is SVGAGI. The CDR3 consists of 15 residues. V lost 5 bases, J lost 0 bases, and 14 bases lay in between.

The chain combines TRBV9 with TRBJ2-7, with 9 bases matching TRBD1. CDR1 SGDLS and CDR2 YYNGEE come from the germline V gene. CDR3 length equals 13 residues. J was trimmed by 5 bases and V by 7 bases; bases with no gene match: 7. The CDR3 spells CASGEGQGNEQYF. The DNA of the CDR3 is TGTGCCAGCGGGGAGGGACAGGGTAACGAGCAGTACTTC.

V usage is TRBV20-1 and J usage is TRBJ1-6; TRBD1 matches 7 bases. J lost 8 bases, V lost 0 bases, and 10 bases had no gene match. This CDR3 contains 16 residues. Germline V gene lookup returns CDR1 DFQATT and CDR2 SNEGSKA (reference sequence). The CDR3 coding sequence is TGCAGTGCTAGAGACCTTCCGACAGGGCGGCATTCACCCCTCCACTTT. Protein product: CSARDLPTGRHSPLHF.

The DNA of the CDR3 is TGCAGTGCTAGAAAGGCCCAGGAGCTACTCCATAGCAATCAGCCCCAGCATTTT. It is translated as CSARKAQELLHSNQPQHF. The chain has TRBV20-1 and TRBJ1-5; D call uncertain. Trimming shortened V by 2 bases and J by 0 bases, and 20 bases separated the two germline ends. CDR3 size: 18 residues. The germline gives CDR1 DFQATT, CDR2 SNEGSKA (reference sequence).

This clonotype was counted only a few times. The rearrangement uses TRBV7-9 and TRBJ2-7, with D perhaps TRBD2 (6 bases). The V and J ends lost 5 bases and 5 bases respectively, with 19 bases between them. The CDR3 covers 15 residues. In germline, CDR1 is SEHNR, CDR2 FQNEAQ (reference sequence). The CDR3 is CASSRVAGTGDEQYF. In DNA form, the CDR3 reads TGTGCCAGCAGCCGAGTGGCGGGCACGGGGGACGAGCAGTACTTC.

The V and J genes are TRBV20-1 and TRBJ2-5; no definite D call. The germline V and J ends were trimmed by 0 bases and 2 bases, with 7 bases remaining between them. The CDR3 is made up of 13 amino acids. Germline V lookup: CDR1 DFQATT, CDR2 SNEGSKA (reference sequence). The CDR3 nucleotides read TGCAGTGCTAGAGATACTTTTCAAGAGACCCAGTACTTC. Protein product: CSARDTFQETQYF.

As to this clonotype: A single base separates this from a much larger clone, so it may be a read error. The CDR3 here is CASGAAQPNSPLHF. Written as DNA, the CDR3 is TGTGCCAGCGGTGCAGCCCAGCCTAATTCACCCCTCCACTTT. V usage is TRBV25-1 and J usage is TRBJ1-6; D uncertain. Germline-derived CDR1 and CDR2 are MGHDK and SYGVNS. This CDR3 has 14 amino acids. The ends were cut back, 8 bases at V and 6 bases at J, with 14 bases in the middle.

The chain is built from TRBV7-2 and TRBJ2-7; unclear D gene. The CDR3 loop spans 13 amino acids. Trimming removed 5 bases at V and 0 bases at J, with 8 bases between. Germline CDR1 SGHTA, CDR2 FQGNSA. CDR3: CASSIGYSYEQYF. The DNA of the CDR3 is TGTGCCAGCAGCATCGGATACTCCTACGAGCAGTACTTC.

The chain has TRBV20-1 and TRBJ2-1, with 10 positions matching TRBD2. This CDR3 has 15 amino acids. V trimming: 5 bases; J trimming: 7 bases; junction bases outside the gene matches: 11. Germline V gene sequence: CDR1 DFQATT, CDR2 SNEGSKA (reference sequence). The CDR3, as DNA: TGCAGTGCTTGGGAGCTAGCGGGGGAATCTAATGAGCAGTTCTTC. This sequence encodes CSAWELAGESNEQFF.

Only a few counts were recorded for this clonotype. This chain links TRBV7-2 with TRBJ2-1; D gene uncertain. Germline CDR1 is SGHTA and CDR2 is FQGNSA. The CDR3 has 13 residues. V was pared by 3 bases and J by 3 bases, with 6 bases between. CDR3 sequence: CASSFEVYNEQFF. CDR3 coding DNA: TGTGCCAGCAGCTTCGAGGTCTACAATGAGCAGTTCTTC.

This chain joins TRBV9 and TRBJ1-6; D is unresolved. This CDR3 is 14 amino acids long. V lost 0 bases, J lost 9 bases, and 10 bases lay in between. CDR1 is SGDLS, CDR2 YYNGEE, per germline. This CDR3 is CASSVGLVGSPLHF. The CDR3 bases are TGTGCCAGCAGCGTAGGGTTGGTGGGTTCACCCCTCCACTTT.

In this sample, this clonotype turned up many times. J is TRBJ2-5 and V is TRBV11-2; D is possibly TRBD1 (6 bases). CDR3 size: 15 residues. The germline V gene has CDR1 SGHAT and CDR2 FQNNGV. Trimming pared 0 bases from V and 8 bases from J, leaving 16 bases between. As DNA, the CDR3 is TGTGCCAGCAGCTTAGAGGTACAGGGTGTAAATACCCAGTACTTC. This codes for CASSLEVQGVNTQYF.

In this sample, this clonotype turned up many times. The chain joins TRBV4-1 to TRBJ1-2; 7 bases are shared with TRBD1. CDR3 length: 15 residues. V lost 1 base and J lost 1; bases outside the gene matches: 3. Germline CDR1 is MGHRA and CDR2 is YSYEKL. CDR3 residues: CASSQGDRLNYGYTF. The DNA for the CDR3 is TGCGCCAGCAGCCAAGGGGACAGACTTAACTATGGCTACACCTTC.

The DNA for the CDR3 is TGTGCCAGCAGCCAAGGTGACAGGGGAGATACGCAGTATTTT. This gives the protein CASSQGDRGDTQYF. The chain joins TRBV7-9 to TRBJ2-3, with 8 bases identical to TRBD1. The CDR3 consists of 14 residues. CDR1 SEHNR and CDR2 FQNEAQ come from the germline V gene (reference sequence). With V trimmed by 5 bases and J by 5 bases, 6 bases remained unmatched.

This chain uses TRBV5-6 with TRBJ2-7; TRBD2 agrees at 13 bases. The V gene's germline CDR1 is SGHDT and CDR2 YYEEEE. This CDR3 comprises 14 residues. After removal of 5 bases from V and 5 bases from J, the junction contained 4 bases not matched to a gene. CDR3 sequence: CASRPGTSGDEQYF. Here the CDR3 DNA reads TGTGCCAGCAGGCCGGGGACTAGCGGGGACGAGCAGTACTTC.

J is TRBJ2-1 and V is TRBV9; D might be TRBD1 (6 bases). Germline V gene data show CDR1 as SGDLS and CDR2 as YYNGEE. The V end lost 7 bases, the J end lost 10 bases, and 21 bases lay between the germline ends. This CDR3 spans 14 amino acids. CDR3 sequence (DNA): TGTGCCAGCCGAGTGAGCGATGGGACAATGGAGCAGTTCTTC. It is translated as CASRVSDGTMEQFF.

J is TRBJ1-6 and V is TRBV6-6; the D is unclear. V was cut by 2 bases and J by 8 bases, with 7 bases left in between. Per the germline V gene, CDR1 is MNHNY and CDR2 is SVGAGI (reference sequence). There are 13 residues in the CDR3. The CDR3 DNA reads as TGTGCCAGCAGTTACACCTTGGATTCACCCCTCCACTTT. Protein: CASSYTLDSPLHF.

The chain combines TRBV5-1 with TRBJ2-2; 9 nucleotides line up with TRBD1. Germline CDR1 SGHRS, CDR2 YFSETQ. Trimming removed 1 base from V and 6 bases from J; junction bases left unmatched: 10. The CDR3 consists of 17 residues. CDR3 bases: TGCGCCAGCAGCTTGATTATGGGACAGGGAGGTCCCGGGGAGCTGTTTTTT. This gives the protein CASSLIMGQGGPGELFF.

The rearrangement uses TRBV5-1 and TRBJ2-7, with D hard to call. Looked up from germline, CDR1 is SGHRS and CDR2 is YFSETQ. The V end was cut by 4 bases, the J end by 4 bases, with 9 bases between. This CDR3 is built from 12 residues. In nucleotides, the CDR3 is TGCGCCAGCAGCCCCGACTTGTACGAGCAGTACTTC. This encodes CASSPDLYEQYF.

The genes are TRBV7-3 and TRBJ2-1; TRBD2 matches 9 bases. Unmatched junction bases numbered 9, after V lost 5 bases and J lost 7 bases. CDR3 size: 15 residues. The germline gives CDR1 SGHTA, CDR2 FQGTGA. CDR3 nucleotide sequence: TGTGCCAGCAGCATCGGGCGGGGGGGCCGTAATGAGCAGTTCTTC. As protein: CASSIGRGGRNEQFF.

This clonotype was detected many times. The genes are TRBV7-2 and TRBJ1-5; unclear D gene. CDR1 is SGHTA and CDR2 is FQGNSA in the germline V gene. V was shortened by 6 bases and J by 2 bases, with 14 bases between the two germline ends. CDR3 size: 15 residues. For the CDR3, the DNA is TGTGCCAGCAGTAACGTGCAGGCGGGCAATCAGCCCCAGCATTTT. Translating it yields CASSNVQAGNQPQHF. The variable domain in full, completed from reference TRBV7-2 and TRBJ1-5, reads GAGVSQSPSNKVTEKGKDVELRCDPISGHTALYWYRQSLGQGLEFLIYFQGNSAPDKSGLPSDRFSAERTGGSVSTLTIQRTQQEDSAVYLCASSNVQAGNQPQHFGDGTRLSIL.

This clonotype was detected only once. CDR3 in amino acids: CSVVGQFVTEAFF. The CDR3, as DNA: TGCAGCGTTGTAGGGCAATTTGTCACTGAAGCTTTCTTT. V and J are TRBV29-1 and TRBJ1-1; D gene uncertain. CDR1 is SQVTM and CDR2 is ANQGSEA in the germline V gene. Trimming shortened V by 4 bases and J by 4 bases, and 13 bases separated the two germline ends. The CDR3 length is 13 residues.

This clonotype occurred many times. The CDR3 loop is CASSFGGGGAYNEQFF. In DNA, the CDR3 is TGTGCCAGCAGTTTTGGGGGCGGGGGGGCCTACAATGAGCAGTTCTTC. The chain recombines TRBV11-2 with TRBJ2-1; 9 positions match TRBD2. After removal of 6 bases from V and 2 bases from J, the junction contained 8 bases not matched to a gene. The CDR3 covers 16 residues. Germline CDR1 SGHAT, CDR2 FQNNGV.